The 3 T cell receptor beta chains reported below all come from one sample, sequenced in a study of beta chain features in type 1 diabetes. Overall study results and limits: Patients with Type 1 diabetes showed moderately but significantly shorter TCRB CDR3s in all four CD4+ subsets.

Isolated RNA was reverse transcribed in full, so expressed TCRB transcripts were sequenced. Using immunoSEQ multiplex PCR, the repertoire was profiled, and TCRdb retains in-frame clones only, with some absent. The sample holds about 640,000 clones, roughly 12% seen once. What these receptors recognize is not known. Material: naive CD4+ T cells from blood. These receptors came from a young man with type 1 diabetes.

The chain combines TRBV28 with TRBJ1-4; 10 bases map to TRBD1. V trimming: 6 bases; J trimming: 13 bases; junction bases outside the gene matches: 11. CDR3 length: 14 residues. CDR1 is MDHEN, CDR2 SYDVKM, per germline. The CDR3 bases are TGTGCCAGCAGCTCCGGGACAGGGGTAGAAGGACTGTTTTTT. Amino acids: CASSSGTGVEGLFF.

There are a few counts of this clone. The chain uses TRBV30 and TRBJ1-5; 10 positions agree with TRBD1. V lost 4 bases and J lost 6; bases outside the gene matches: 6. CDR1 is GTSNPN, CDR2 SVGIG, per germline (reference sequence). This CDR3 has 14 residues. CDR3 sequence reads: CAWNTGQGGQPQHF. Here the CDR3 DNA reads TGTGCCTGGAACACAGGACAGGGGGGTCAGCCCCAGCATTTT. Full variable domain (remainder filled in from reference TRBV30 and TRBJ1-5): SQTIHQWPATLVQPVGSPLSLECTVEGTSNPNLYWYRQAAGRGLQLLFYSVGIGQISSEVPQNLSASRPQDRQFILSSKKLLLSDSGFYLCAWNTGQGGQPQHFGDGTRLSIL.

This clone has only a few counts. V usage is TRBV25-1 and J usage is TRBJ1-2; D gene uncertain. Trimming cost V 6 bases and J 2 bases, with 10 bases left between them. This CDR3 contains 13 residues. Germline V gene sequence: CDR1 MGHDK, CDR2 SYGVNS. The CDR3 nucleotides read TGTGCCAGCAGCCCCGACTTAAACTATGGCTACACCTTC. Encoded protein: CASSPDLNYGYTF.